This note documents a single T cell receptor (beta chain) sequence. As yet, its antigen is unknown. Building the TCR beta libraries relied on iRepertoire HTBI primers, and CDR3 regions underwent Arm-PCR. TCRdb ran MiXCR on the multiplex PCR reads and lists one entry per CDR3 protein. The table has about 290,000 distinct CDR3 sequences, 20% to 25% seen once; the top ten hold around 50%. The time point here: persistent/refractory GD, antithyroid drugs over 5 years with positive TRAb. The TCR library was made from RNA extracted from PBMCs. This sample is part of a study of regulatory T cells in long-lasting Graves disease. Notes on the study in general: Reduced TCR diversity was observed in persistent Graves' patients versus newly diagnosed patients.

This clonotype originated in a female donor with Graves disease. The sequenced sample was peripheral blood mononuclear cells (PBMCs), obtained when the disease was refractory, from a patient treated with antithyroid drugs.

CDR3 nucleotide sequence: TGTGCCAGCAGCCGAGACGCAGGAGGTAACTACGAGCAGTACTTC. Its protein is CASSRDAGGNYEQYF. The chain recombines TRBV4-2 with TRBJ2-7, with D possibly TRBD2 on 5 matching bases. Trimming removed 4 bases from V and 3 bases from J, with 16 bases in between. This CDR3 comprises 15 residues. Germline assignment: CDR1 LGHNA and CDR2 YNFKEQ.